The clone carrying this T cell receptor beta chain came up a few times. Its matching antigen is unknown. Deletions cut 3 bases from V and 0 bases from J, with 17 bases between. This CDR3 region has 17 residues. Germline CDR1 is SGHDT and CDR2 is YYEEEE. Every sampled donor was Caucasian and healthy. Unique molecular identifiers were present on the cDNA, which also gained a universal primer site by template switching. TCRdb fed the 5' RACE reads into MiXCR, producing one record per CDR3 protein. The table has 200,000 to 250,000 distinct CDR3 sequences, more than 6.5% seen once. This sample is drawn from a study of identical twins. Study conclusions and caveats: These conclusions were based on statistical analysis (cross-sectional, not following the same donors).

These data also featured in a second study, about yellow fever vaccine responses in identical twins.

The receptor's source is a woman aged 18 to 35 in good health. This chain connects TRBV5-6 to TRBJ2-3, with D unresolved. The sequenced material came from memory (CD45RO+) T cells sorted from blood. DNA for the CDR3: TGTGCCAGCAGCTCCTTTGGGTCGGCAACTAGCACAGATACGCAGTATTTT. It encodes CASSSFGSATSTDTQYF.